One and the same sample provided the 19 T cell receptor beta chains below, sequenced in a study of cytomegalovirus exposure and HLA in healthy donors. Use of 60 Vbeta and 13 Jbeta primers characterized the PCR. The protocol was immunoSEQ multiplex PCR, while the TCRdb copy is restricted to in-frame clones and leaves out a portion. Found here are more than 200,000 clones, roughly 82% of them singletons; the top ten hold 6%. The sample comprised PBMCs. These receptors were collected from a man aged 40-49 years in good health and CMV-seropositive.

This sequence joins TRBV6-6 and TRBJ2-2, with 8 nucleotides matching TRBD1. The CDR3 consists of 15 residues. J gave up 2 bases and V 8 bases, and 7 bases lay outside the gene matches. Looked up from germline, CDR1 is MNHNY and CDR2 is SVGAGI (reference sequence). The CDR3 spells CASGMTGANTGELFF. The CDR3 DNA reads as TGTGCCAGCGGGATGACAGGGGCAAACACCGGGGAGCTGTTTTTT.

J is TRBJ1-1 and V is TRBV2; a possible D gene is TRBD1 (6 bases). CDR1 and CDR2 (germline): SNHLY, FYNNEI. This CDR3 comprises 13 residues. V was shortened by 1 base and J by 5 bases, with 8 bases between the two germline ends. CDR3 residues: CASSEGGQTEAFF. The CDR3 region has the DNA TGTGCCAGCAGTGAAGGAGGACAGACTGAAGCTTTCTTT. Complete variable domain (other parts from reference TRBV2 and TRBJ1-1): EPEVTQTPSHQVTQMGQEVILRCVPISNHLYFYWYRQILGQKVEFLVSFYNNEISEKSEIFDDQFSVERPDGSNFTLKIRSTKLEDSAMYFCASSEGGQTEAFFGQGTRLTVV.

The rearrangement uses TRBV7-8 and TRBJ2-7; D gene unclear. The germline V gene encodes CDR1 SGHVS and CDR2 FQNEAQ. This CDR3 is built from 15 residues. Deletions cut 5 bases from V and 1 base from J, with 15 bases between. In nucleotides, the CDR3 is TGTGCCAGCAGCCCTCTACTTCACGCATCCTACGAGCAGTACTTC. Its protein is CASSPLLHASYEQYF.

The rearrangement uses TRBV11-2 and TRBJ2-7; maybe TRBD2 (6 bases). This CDR3 contains 15 residues. Trimming took off 4 bases at V and 4 bases at J, with 17 bases between the two ends. Germline loops: CDR1 SGHAT, CDR2 FQNNGV. The CDR3 DNA follows: TGTGCCAGCAGCTCCGGGACTGCACTATTTTACGAGCAGTACTTC. This sequence encodes CASSSGTALFYEQYF. The variable domain in full, with the rest retrieved from reference TRBV11-2 and TRBJ2-7, is EAGVAQSPRYKIIEKRQSVAFWCNPISGHATLYWYQQILGQGPKLLIQFQNNGVVDDSQLPKDRFSAERLKGVDSTLKIQPAKLEDSAVYLCASSSGTALFYEQYFGPGTRLTVT.

The chain uses TRBV2 and TRBJ2-5; 7 bases align to TRBD2. Trimming took 4 bases from V and 2 from J; bases not matched to a gene: 4. Germline CDR1 is SNHLY and CDR2 is FYNNEI. CDR3 size: 14 residues. CDR3 sequence: CASSGLARQETQYF. CDR3 nucleotides: TGTGCCAGCAGTGGACTAGCCCGACAAGAGACCCAGTACTTC.

The V gene is TRBV29-1, the J gene TRBJ1-2; no firm D call. The ends were cut back, 2 bases at V and 4 bases at J, with 11 bases in the middle. Germline loops: CDR1 SQVTM, CDR2 ANQGSEA. This CDR3 is 13 amino acids long. The CDR3 loop is CSVETEGSYGYTF. DNA of the CDR3: TGCAGCGTTGAAACAGAGGGAAGCTATGGCTACACCTTC.

The chain is built from TRBV4-1 and TRBJ2-7, with 11 bases lining up with TRBD2. Per the germline V gene, CDR1 is MGHRA and CDR2 is YSYEKL. Losses at the gene ends were 4 bases for V and 3 bases for J; bases not matched to a gene: 5. The CDR3 length is 15 residues. CDR3 coding DNA: TGCGCCAGCAGCCGAGAGACTAGCGGGGTCTACGAGCAGTACGTC. It codes for CASSRETSGVYEQYV.

The chain is built from TRBV6-5 and TRBJ2-4; possible D gene TRBD1, 5 bases. The CDR3 covers 16 residues. V was trimmed by 0 bases and J by 3 bases, leaving 12 bases between them. Germline CDR1 reads MNHEY; CDR2 reads SVGAGI. CDR3 loop: CASSYSSVRGKNIQYF. CDR3 bases: TGTGCCAGCAGTTACTCGTCCGTTAGGGGCAAAAACATTCAGTACTTC.

This clone was observed a handful of times. CDR3 region: CASSLNFGVGMNTEAFF. The CDR3 nucleotides read TGTGCCAGCAGCTTGAATTTCGGGGTGGGGATGAACACTGAAGCTTTCTTT. The J gene is TRBJ1-1, the V gene TRBV5-4; no clear D. V was shortened by 1 base and J by 0 bases, with 16 bases between the two germline ends. Germline V CDR1 and CDR2: SGHNT, YYREEE (reference sequence). The CDR3 totals 17 residues.

The gene calls are TRBV19 and TRBJ2-1; possible D gene TRBD2, 6 bases. The V end was cut by 1 base, the J end by 3 bases, with 10 bases between. CDR3 size: 15 residues. From germline, CDR1 is LNHDA and CDR2 SQIVND (reference sequence). The CDR3 bases are TGTGCCAGTAGTATAGCGGGACTTCTCTACAATGAGCAGTTCTTC. As protein: CASSIAGLLYNEQFF.

The chain links TRBV6-5 to TRBJ2-5; TRBD2 matches at 8 bases. Germline V gene lookup returns CDR1 MNHEY and CDR2 SVGAGI. This CDR3 comprises 15 residues. V was clipped by 7 bases and J by 5 bases; unmatched bases: 12. CDR3 in amino acids: CASTYSRGGGETQYF. The DNA of the CDR3 is TGTGCCAGCACCTATTCTCGGGGGGGAGGGGAGACCCAGTACTTC.

This clone was observed a few times. This chain links TRBV2 with TRBJ1-2, with TRBD1 matching over 8 bases. CDR1 is SNHLY and CDR2 is FYNNEI in the germline V gene. J gave up 4 bases and V 0 bases, and 4 bases lay outside the gene matches. This CDR3 is 15 amino acids long. CDR3 coding DNA: TGTGCCAGCAGTGAAGCGCCGGACAGGGCCTATGGCTACACCTTC. Translating it yields CASSEAPDRAYGYTF.

There are a few counts of this clone. The V call is TRBV19, the J call TRBJ2-1; TRBD2 matches at 11 bases. This CDR3 has 14 amino acids. The V and J ends lost 6 bases and 4 bases, in that order; junction bases with no gene match: 2. Germline values: CDR1 LNHDA, CDR2 SQIVND (reference sequence). CDR3 nucleotide sequence: TGTGCCAGTAGGCTAGCGGGAGGTTACAATGAGCAGTTCTTC. Encoded protein: CASRLAGGYNEQFF.

The chain couples TRBV10-2 to TRBJ1-2; no reliable D call. Germline V CDR1 and CDR2: WSHSY, SAAADI. V shed 0 bases and J shed 8 bases, with 10 bases lying between them. The CDR3 covers 13 residues. The chain's CDR3 is CASSESRTEGYTF. DNA of the CDR3: TGCGCCAGCAGTGAGTCGAGAACCGAGGGCTACACCTTC.

This chain joins TRBV9 and TRBJ1-1, with D perhaps TRBD1 (6 bases). Trimming shortened V by 0 bases and J by 6 bases, and 9 bases separated the two germline ends. This CDR3 has 13 amino acids. CDR1 is SGDLS, CDR2 YYNGEE, per germline. CDR3 sequence reads: CASSVDGQSEAFF. CDR3 coding DNA: TGTGCCAGCAGCGTAGACGGACAGTCTGAAGCTTTCTTT.

CDR3 sequence: CASRQATENTEAFF. The CDR3 DNA follows: TGTGCCAGCAGGCAAGCGACAGAGAACACTGAAGCTTTCTTT. The chain links TRBV27 to TRBJ1-1, with a possible D match to TRBD1 (5 bases). Trimming cost V 6 bases and J 1 base, with 12 bases left between them. There are 14 residues in the CDR3. Germline-derived CDR1 and CDR2 are MNHEY and SMNVEV (reference sequence).

The chain links TRBV30 to TRBJ1-1, with D possibly TRBD1 on 5 matching bases. The CDR3 sequence is 15 residues long. V was shortened by 4 bases and J by 1 base, with 16 bases between the two germline ends. CDR1 is GTSNPN, CDR2 SVGIG, per germline (reference sequence). CDR3 region: CAWKGTHPTNTEAFF. DNA for the CDR3: TGTGCCTGGAAGGGGACTCACCCGACGAACACTGAAGCTTTCTTT.

This clone has just a few counts. V usage is TRBV30 and J usage is TRBJ1-1; D call uncertain. The ends were cut back, 0 bases at V and 7 bases at J, with 6 bases in the middle. Germline V gene sequence: CDR1 GTSNPN, CDR2 SVGIG (reference sequence). The CDR3 runs 11 residues. CDR3 amino acids: CAWSVEVEAFF. The CDR3 DNA follows: TGTGCCTGGAGTGTGGAGGTTGAAGCTTTCTTT.

The sample holds one count of this clone. The chain carries TRBV10-3 and TRBJ2-7; D is perhaps TRBD2 (5 bases). Germline V gene data show CDR1 as ENHRY and CDR2 as SYGVKD. V was cut by 4 bases and J by 6 bases, with 10 bases left in between. CDR3 size: 12 residues. Here the CDR3 DNA reads TGTGCCATCAGTGGAAGAGGGCTCGAGCAGTACGTC. Translated, it gives CAISGRGLEQYV.